This note documents a single T cell receptor (beta chain) sequence. In the original analysis: Counts of nucleated cells, estimated from reference gene primer amplification, were obtained. Clones were read by immunoSEQ multiplex PCR, and TCRdb kept only the in-frame ones, dropping some. V and J calls and clone size are given by that table; D and trimming were obtained from the DNA. The sample holds 150,000 or so clones; about four fifths are singletons and the top ten take around 10%. This record comes from a study of blood T cell repertoires in COVID-19. About the study: T cells, B-cell-depleted T cells, or PBMCs provided the cDNA or gDNA that served as material.

Germline V gene sequence: CDR1 MNHEY, CDR2 SMNVEV (reference sequence). V shed 6 bases and J 3 bases; nucleotides not matched to a gene: 9. The CDR3 consists of 16 residues. This receptor was obtained from a man aged 45 to 65 who had recovered from COVID-19. The sequenced material came from PBMCs or T cells enriched from blood (not recorded which). The rearrangement links TRBV27 to TRBJ2-7; 12 nucleotides align to TRBD2. The CDR3 spells CASSAQTSGSNYEQYF. The CDR3 DNA reads TGTGCCAGCAGCGCTCAGACTAGCGGGAGTAACTACGAGCAGTACTTC.